The T cell receptor (beta chain) under discussion was sequenced for a study of human T cells and chemical hapten exposure. TCRdb re-derived calls from the 5' RACE reads in MiXCR, one entry per CDR3 protein. This sample has about 140,000 distinct CDR3 sequences; 4.1% occur once, and the top ten carry around 1.4%. The germline V and J ends were trimmed by 1 base and 4 bases, with 10 bases remaining between them. The germline V gene has CDR1 SGHVS and CDR2 FNYEAQ. This CDR3 is built from 14 residues. Whole blood that had not been fractionated was the source of extracted total RNA. Many counts were recorded for this clonotype.

The receptor was derived from a female donor in good health. The chain is built from TRBV7-6 and TRBJ1-1; D call uncertain. In DNA form, the CDR3 reads TGTGCCAGCAGCTTAGATACAGCGAGCACTGAAGCTTTCTTT. Its protein product is CASSLDTASTEAFF.